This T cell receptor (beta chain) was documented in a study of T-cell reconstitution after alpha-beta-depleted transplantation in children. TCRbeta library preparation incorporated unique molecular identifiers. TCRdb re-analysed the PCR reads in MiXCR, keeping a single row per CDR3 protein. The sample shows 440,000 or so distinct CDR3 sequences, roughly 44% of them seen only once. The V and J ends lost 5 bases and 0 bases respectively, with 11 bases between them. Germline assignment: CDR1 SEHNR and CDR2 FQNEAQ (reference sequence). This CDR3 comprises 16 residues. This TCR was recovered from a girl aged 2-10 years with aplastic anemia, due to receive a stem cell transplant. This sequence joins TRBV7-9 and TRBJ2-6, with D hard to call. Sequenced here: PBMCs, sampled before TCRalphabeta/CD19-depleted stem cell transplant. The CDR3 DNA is TGTGCCAGCAGCCCCATGTCCAGCTCTGGGGCCAACGTCCTGACTTTC. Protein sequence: CASSPMSSSGANVLTF.